The entry that follows covers one T cell receptor beta chain sequence. Assay: immunoSEQ multiplex PCR; the TCRdb copy retains only in-frame clones and omits some. The sample includes roughly 100,000 clones, 80% to 90% of them seen just once. The data stem from a study of control samples from healthy donors and cancer patients. CDR3 length: 11 residues. The germline V gene has CDR1 SGHTA and CDR2 FQGNSA. Trimming took 4 bases from V and 3 from J, leaving 3 bases between them. The chain couples TRBV7-2 to TRBJ1-1; D gene uncertain. The specimen sequenced was PBMCs. This TCR derives from a man in his 60s with lung cancer. In DNA form, the CDR3 reads TGTGCCAGCAGCTCCTACACTGAAGCTTTCTTT. The encoded protein is CASSSYTEAFF.